This T cell receptor (beta chain) was sequenced for a study of response to subunit inactivated influenza vaccine. TCRdb recomputed calls from the RT-PCR reads with MiXCR, one row per CDR3 protein. The data hold around 570,000 distinct CDR3 sequences, with around 8% observed a single time. Regarding the study as a whole: The authors suggested that few new T cells are recruited per seasonal influenza vaccination.

Trimming pared 4 bases from V and 4 bases from J, leaving 11 bases between. Germline CDR1 and CDR2: MNHEY and SVGEGT. The CDR3 covers 14 residues. About this clonotype itself: Its target is unknown.

This chain connects TRBV6-2 or TRBV6-3 to TRBJ2-1; D is possibly TRBD2 (5 bases). This TCR was sampled from a man between 50 and 75 years old who received an inactivated influenza vaccine. The source was PBMCs from blood, collected less than 25 months after vaccination. The CDR3 loop reads CASSSRTPYNEQFF. CDR3 nucleotide sequence: TGTGCCAGCAGTTCGCGGACTCCGTACAATGAGCAGTTCTTC.